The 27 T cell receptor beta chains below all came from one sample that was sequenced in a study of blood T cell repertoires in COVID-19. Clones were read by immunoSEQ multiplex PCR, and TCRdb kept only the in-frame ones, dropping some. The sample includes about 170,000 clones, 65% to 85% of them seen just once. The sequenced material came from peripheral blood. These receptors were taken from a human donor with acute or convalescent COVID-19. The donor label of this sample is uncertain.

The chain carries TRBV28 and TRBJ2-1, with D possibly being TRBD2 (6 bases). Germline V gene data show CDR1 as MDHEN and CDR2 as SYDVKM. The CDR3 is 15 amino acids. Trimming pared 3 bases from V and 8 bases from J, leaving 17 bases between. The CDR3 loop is CASSLSREIDHEQFF. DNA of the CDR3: TGTGCCAGCAGTTTGTCTCGGGAGATAGACCATGAGCAGTTCTTC.

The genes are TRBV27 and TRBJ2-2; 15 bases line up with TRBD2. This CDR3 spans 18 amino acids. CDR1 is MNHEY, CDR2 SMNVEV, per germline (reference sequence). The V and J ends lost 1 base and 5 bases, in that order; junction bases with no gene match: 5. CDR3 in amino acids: CASSLWGLAGGGTGELFF. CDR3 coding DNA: TGTGCCAGCAGTTTATGGGGACTAGCGGGAGGAGGGACCGGGGAGCTGTTTTTT.

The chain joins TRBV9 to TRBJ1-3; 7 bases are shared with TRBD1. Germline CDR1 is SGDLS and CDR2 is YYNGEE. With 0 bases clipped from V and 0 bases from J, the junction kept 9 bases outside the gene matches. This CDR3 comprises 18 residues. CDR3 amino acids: CASSVAGTDRLSGNTIYF. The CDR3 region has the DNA TGTGCCAGCAGCGTAGCCGGAACGGACAGGCTCTCTGGAAACACCATATATTTT.

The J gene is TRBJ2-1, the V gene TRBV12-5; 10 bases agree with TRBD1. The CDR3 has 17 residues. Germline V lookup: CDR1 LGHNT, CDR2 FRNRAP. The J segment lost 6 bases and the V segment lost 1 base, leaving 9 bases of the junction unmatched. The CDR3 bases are TGTGCTAGTGGTTTGGCCCCGACAGGGGGCCCCACCAATGAGCAGTTCTTC. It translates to CASGLAPTGGPTNEQFF.

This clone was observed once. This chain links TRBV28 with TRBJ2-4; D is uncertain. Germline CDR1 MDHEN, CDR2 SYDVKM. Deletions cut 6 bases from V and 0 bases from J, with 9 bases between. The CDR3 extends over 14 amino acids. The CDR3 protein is CASRQEIAKNIQYF. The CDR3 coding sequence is TGTGCCAGCAGGCAGGAAATAGCCAAAAACATTCAGTACTTC.

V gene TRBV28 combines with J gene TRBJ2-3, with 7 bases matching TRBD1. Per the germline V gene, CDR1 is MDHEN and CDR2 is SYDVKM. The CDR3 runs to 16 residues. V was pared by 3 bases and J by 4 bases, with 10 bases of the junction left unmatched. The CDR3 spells CASSFGQAYGADTQYF. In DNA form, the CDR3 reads TGTGCCAGCAGTTTCGGACAGGCCTACGGCGCAGATACGCAGTATTTT.

As DNA, the CDR3 is TGTGCCAGCCTGAAAGACAGTTTTCCGAACACCGGGGAGCTGTTTTTT. This gives the protein CASLKDSFPNTGELFF. The rearrangement links TRBV2 to TRBJ2-2; possibly TRBD1 for D (5 bases). The ends were cut back, 8 bases at V and 0 bases at J, with 16 bases in the middle. The CDR3 covers 16 residues. Germline values: CDR1 SNHLY, CDR2 FYNNEI.

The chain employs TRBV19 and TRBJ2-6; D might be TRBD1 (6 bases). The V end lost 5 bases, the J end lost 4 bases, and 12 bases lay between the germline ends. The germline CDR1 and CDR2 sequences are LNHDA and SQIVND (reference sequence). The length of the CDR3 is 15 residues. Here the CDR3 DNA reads TGTGCCAGTAGTGCCAGGGGAGTGGGGGCCAACGTCCTGACTTTC. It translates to CASSARGVGANVLTF.

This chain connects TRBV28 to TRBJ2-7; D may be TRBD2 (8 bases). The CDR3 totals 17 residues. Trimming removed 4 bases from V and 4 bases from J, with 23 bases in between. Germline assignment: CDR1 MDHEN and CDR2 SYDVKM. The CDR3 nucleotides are TGTGCCAGCAGTTCGCCGGGAGGGGGCCGCCTAGGATACGAGCAGTACTTC. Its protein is CASSSPGGGRLGYEQYF.

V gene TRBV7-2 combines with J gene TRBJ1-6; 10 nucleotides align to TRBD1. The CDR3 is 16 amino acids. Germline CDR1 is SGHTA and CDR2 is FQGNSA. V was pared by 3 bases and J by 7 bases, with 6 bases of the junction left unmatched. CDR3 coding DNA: TGTGCCAGCAGCTTGGCGACAGGGGGCATGAATTCACCCCTCCACTTT. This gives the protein CASSLATGGMNSPLHF.

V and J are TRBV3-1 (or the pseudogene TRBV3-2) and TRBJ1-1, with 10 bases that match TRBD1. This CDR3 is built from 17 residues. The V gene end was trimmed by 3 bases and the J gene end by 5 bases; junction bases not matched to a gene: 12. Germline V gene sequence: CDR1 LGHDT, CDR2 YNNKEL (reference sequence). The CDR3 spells CASSHGTGAPRRTEAFF. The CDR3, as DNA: TGTGCCAGCAGCCACGGGACAGGGGCTCCTCGGAGGACTGAAGCTTTCTTT.

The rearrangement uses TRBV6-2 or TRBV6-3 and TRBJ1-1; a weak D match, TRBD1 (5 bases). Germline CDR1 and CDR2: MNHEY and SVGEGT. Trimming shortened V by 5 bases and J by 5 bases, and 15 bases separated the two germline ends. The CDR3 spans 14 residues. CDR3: CASSPIFGGTEAFF. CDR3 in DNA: TGTGCCAGCAGTCCCATTTTCGGGGGTACTGAAGCTTTCTTT.

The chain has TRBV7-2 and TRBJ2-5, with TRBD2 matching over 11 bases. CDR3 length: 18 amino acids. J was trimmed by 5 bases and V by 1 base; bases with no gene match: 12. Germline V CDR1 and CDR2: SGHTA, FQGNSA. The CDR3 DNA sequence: TGTGCCAGCAGCTTAGGGGCTAGCGGGAGGACAAGAGGGGAGACCCAGTACTTC. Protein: CASSLGASGRTRGETQYF.

The CDR3 protein is CASSIRDRAGGYTF. CDR3 DNA: TGTGCCAGTAGTATCCGGGACAGGGCCGGTGGCTACACCTTC. V and J are TRBV19 and TRBJ1-2, with 9 positions matching TRBD1. The CDR3 loop spans 14 amino acids. J lost 7 bases, V lost 3 bases, and 6 bases had no gene match. Per germline, CDR1 LNHDA and CDR2 SQIVND (reference sequence).

The CDR3, as DNA: TGTGCCAGTAGTATGGGGCAGCCCTATGGCTACACCTTC. Translated: CASSMGQPYGYTF. The V gene is TRBV19, the J gene TRBJ1-2, with D maybe TRBD1 (5 bases). The CDR3 loop spans 13 amino acids. V lost 3 bases and J 4 bases, leaving 9 bases between the germline ends. Germline V lookup: CDR1 LNHDA, CDR2 SQIVND (reference sequence).

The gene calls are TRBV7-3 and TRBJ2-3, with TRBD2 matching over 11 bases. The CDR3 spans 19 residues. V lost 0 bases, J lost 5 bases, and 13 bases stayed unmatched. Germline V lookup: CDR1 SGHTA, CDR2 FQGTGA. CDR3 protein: CASSLTPLAGGALVDTQYF. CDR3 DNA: TGTGCCAGCAGCTTAACTCCCCTAGCGGGGGGCGCCTTAGTAGATACGCAGTATTTT.

In DNA form, the CDR3 reads TGTGCCAGCTCACTGGACAAGAACACTGAAGCTTTCTTT. It specifies CASSLDKNTEAFF. The chain uses TRBV18 and TRBJ1-1; D might be TRBD1 (5 bases). The CDR3 length is 13 residues. Germline lookup yields CDR1 KGHSH and CDR2 LQKENI. V gave up 4 bases and J gave up 1 base, with 7 bases separating them. Full variable domain (rest looked up from reference TRBV18 and TRBJ1-1): NAGVMQNPRHLVRRRGQEARLRCSPMKGHSHVYWYRQLPEEGLKFMVYLQKENIIDESGMPKERFSAEFPKEGPSILRIQQVVRGDSAAYFCASSLDKNTEAFFGQGTRLTVV.

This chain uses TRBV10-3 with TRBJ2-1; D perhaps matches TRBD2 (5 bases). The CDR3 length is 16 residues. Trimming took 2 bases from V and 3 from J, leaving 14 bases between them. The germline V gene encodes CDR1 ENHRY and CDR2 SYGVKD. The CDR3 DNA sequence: TGTGCCATCAGTGAGCCGCGGGCCTCGGGCTACAATGAGCAGTTCTTC. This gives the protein CAISEPRASGYNEQFF.

CDR3: CASSLRGSGGSQETQYF. The CDR3 DNA follows: TGTGCCAGCAGCTTAAGGGGGAGCGGGGGGTCCCAAGAGACCCAGTACTTC. This rearrangement joins TRBV7-3 to TRBJ2-5, with 9 bases identical to TRBD2. V gave up 1 base and J gave up 1 base; unmatched junction bases: 7. The CDR3 is 17 residues long. The germline gives CDR1 SGHTA, CDR2 FQGTGA. Variable domain in full (rest from reference TRBV7-3 and TRBJ2-5): GAGVSQTPSNKVTEKGKYVELRCDPISGHTALYWYRQSLGQGPEFLIYFQGTGAADDSGLPNDRFFAVRPEGSVSTLKIQRTERGDSAVYLCASSLRGSGGSQETQYFGPGTRLLVL.

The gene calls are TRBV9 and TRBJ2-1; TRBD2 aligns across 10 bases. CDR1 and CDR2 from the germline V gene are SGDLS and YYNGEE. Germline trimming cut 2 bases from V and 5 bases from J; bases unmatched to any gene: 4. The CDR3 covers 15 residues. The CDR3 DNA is TGTGCCAGCAGCGTCCTAGCGGGGGCCAACAATGAGCAGTTCTTC. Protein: CASSVLAGANNEQFF.

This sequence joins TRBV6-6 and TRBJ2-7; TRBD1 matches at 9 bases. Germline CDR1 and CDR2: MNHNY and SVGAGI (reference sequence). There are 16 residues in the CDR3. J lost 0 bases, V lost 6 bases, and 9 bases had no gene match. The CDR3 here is CASSQGQGYSSYEQYF. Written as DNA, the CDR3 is TGTGCCAGCAGCCAGGGACAGGGATATAGCTCCTACGAGCAGTACTTC.

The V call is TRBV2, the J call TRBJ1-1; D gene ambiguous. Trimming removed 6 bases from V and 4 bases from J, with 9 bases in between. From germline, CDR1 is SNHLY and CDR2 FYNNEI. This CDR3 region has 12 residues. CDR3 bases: TGTGCCAGCAGGATGAGTGGCACTGAAGCTTTCTTT. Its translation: CASRMSGTEAFF.

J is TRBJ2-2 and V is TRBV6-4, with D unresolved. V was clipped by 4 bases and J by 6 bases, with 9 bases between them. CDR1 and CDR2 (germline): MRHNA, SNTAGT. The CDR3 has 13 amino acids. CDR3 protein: CASSVALAGELFF. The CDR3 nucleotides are TGTGCCAGCAGTGTAGCTCTGGCCGGGGAGCTGTTTTTT.

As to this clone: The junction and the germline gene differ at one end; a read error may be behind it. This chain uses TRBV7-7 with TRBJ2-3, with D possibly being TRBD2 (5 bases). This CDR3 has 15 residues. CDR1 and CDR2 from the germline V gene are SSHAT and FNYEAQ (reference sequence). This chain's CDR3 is CASSLELGITDTQYF. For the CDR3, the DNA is TGTGCTAGCAGCTTAGAACTAGGTATCACAGATACGCAGTATTTT.

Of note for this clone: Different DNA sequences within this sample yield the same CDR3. The CDR3 protein is CASSLGGNSPLHF. The CDR3 nucleotides read TGCGCCAGCAGCTTAGGGGGCAATTCACCCCTCCACTTT. The chain employs TRBV5-1 and TRBJ1-6; TRBD1 agrees at 7 bases. The CDR3 contains 13 residues. Germline lookup yields CDR1 SGHRS and CDR2 YFSETQ. After removal of 2 bases from V and 7 bases from J, the junction contained 0 bases not matched to a gene.

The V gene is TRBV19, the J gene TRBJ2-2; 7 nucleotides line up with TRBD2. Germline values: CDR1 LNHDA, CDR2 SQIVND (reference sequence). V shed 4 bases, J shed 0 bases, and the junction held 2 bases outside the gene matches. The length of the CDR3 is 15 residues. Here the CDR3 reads CASSTSGANTGELFF. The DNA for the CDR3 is TGTGCCAGTAGTACCAGCGGGGCGAACACCGGGGAGCTGTTTTTT. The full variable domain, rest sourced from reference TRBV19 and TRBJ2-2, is DGGITQSPKYLFRKEGQNVTLSCEQNLNHDAMYWYRQDPGQGLRLIYYSQIVNDFQKGDIAEGYSVSREKKESFPLTVTSAQKNPTAFYLCASSTSGANTGELFFGEGSRLTVL.

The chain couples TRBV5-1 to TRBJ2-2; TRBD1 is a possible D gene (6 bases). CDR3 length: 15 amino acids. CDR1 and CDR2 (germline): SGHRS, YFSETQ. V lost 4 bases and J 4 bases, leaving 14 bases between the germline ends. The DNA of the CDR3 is TGCGCCAGCAGCGTACCACAGGGAAGCACCGGGGAGCTGTTTTTT. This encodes CASSVPQGSTGELFF.